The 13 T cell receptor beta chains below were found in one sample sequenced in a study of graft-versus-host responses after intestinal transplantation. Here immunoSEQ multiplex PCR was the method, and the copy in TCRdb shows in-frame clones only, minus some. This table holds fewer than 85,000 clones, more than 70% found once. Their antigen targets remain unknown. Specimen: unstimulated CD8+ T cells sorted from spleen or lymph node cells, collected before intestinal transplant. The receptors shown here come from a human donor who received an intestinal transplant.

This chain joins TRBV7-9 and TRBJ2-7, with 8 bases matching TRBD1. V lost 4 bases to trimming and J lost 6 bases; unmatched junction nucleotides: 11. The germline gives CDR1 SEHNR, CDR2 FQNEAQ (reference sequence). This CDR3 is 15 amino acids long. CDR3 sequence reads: CASSSRQGRLLEQYF. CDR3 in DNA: TGTGCCAGCAGCTCTAGACAGGGGAGACTACTCGAGCAGTACTTC.

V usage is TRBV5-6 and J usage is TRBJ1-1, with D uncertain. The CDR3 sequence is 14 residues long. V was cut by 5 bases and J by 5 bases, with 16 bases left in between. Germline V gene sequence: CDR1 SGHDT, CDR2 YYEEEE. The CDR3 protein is CASSPSRRDTEAFF. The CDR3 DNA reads TGTGCCAGCAGTCCGAGTCGGAGGGATACTGAAGCTTTCTTT.

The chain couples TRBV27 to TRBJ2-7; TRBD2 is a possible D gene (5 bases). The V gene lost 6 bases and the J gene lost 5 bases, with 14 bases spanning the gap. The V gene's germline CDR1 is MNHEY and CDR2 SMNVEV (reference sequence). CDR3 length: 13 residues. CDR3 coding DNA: TGTGCCAGCAGCTTCGGGTCGGGAAACGAGCAGTACTTC. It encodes CASSFGSGNEQYF.

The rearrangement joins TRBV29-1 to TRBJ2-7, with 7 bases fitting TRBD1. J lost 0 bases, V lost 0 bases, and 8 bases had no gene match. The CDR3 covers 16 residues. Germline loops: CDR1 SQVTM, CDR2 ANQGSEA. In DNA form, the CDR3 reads TGCAGCGTTGAAGATCCAGACAGGGACGGCTCCTACGAGCAGTACTTC. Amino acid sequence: CSVEDPDRDGSYEQYF.

The CDR3 coding sequence is TGTGCCAGTAGTATGGAAATGCGGGTCCTCTATGGCTACACCTTC. This sequence encodes CASSMEMRVLYGYTF. V usage is TRBV19 and J usage is TRBJ1-2, with D unresolved. CDR3 length: 15 residues. V was clipped by 3 bases and J by 4 bases, with 15 bases between them. Germline CDR1 reads LNHDA; CDR2 reads SQIVND (reference sequence).

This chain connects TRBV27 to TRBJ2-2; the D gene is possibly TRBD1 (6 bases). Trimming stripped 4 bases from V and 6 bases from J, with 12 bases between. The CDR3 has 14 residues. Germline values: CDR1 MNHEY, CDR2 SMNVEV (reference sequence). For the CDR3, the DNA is TGTGCCAGCAGTTACACACAGGGACCCGGGGAGCTGTTTTTT. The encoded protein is CASSYTQGPGELFF.

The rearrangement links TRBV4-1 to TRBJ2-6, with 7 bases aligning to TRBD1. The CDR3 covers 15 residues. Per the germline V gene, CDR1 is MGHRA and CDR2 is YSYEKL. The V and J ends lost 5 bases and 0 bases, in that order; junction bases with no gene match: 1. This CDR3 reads CASSGQASGANVLTF. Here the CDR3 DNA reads TGCGCCAGCAGCGGACAGGCCTCTGGGGCCAACGTCCTGACTTTC.

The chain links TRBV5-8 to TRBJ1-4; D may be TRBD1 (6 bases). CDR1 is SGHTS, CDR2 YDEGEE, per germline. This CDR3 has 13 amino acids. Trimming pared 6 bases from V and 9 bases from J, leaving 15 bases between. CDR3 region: CASTQGRVKKLFF. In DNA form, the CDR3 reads TGTGCCAGCACTCAGGGGCGGGTAAAAAAACTGTTTTTT.

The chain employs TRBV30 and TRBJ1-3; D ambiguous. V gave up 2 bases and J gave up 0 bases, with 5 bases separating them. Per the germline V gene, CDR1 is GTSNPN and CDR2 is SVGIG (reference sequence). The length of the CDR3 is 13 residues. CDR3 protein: CAWSPGSGNTIYF. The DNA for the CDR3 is TGTGCCTGGAGTCCCGGCTCTGGAAACACCATATATTTT.

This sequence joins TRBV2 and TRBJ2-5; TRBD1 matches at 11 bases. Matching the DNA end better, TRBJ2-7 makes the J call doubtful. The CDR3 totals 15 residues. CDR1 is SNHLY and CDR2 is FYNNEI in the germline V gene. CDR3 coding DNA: TGTGCCAGCCTACGGTATGGGACAGGGGGATACGAGCAGTACTTC. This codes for CASLRYGTGGYEQYF.

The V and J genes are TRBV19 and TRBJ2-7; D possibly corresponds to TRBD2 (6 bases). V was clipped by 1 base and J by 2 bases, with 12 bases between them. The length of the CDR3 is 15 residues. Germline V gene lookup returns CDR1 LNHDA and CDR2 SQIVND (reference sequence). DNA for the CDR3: TGTGCCAGTAGTATAGGTGCGGGGTTAACCTACGAGCAGTACTTC. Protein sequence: CASSIGAGLTYEQYF.

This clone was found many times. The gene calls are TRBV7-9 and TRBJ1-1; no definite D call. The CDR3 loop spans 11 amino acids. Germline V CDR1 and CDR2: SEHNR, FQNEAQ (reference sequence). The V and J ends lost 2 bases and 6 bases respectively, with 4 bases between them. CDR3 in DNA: TGTGCCAGCAGCTTATACTCTGAAGCTTTCTTT. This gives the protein CASSLYSEAFF.

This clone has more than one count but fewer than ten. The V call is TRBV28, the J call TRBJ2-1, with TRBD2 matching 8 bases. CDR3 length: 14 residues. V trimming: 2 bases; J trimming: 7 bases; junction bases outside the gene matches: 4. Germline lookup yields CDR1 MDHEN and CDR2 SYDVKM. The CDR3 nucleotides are TGTGCCAGCAGTTTAAGGCGGGAGGTGAATGAGCAGTTCTTC. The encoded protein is CASSLRREVNEQFF.